The entry below describes one T cell receptor (beta chain). Its cognate antigen is unknown. Sequencing used immunoSEQ v3.0 at survey level. Clones were sequenced by immunoSEQ multiplex PCR, and TCRdb holds only the in-frame ones, with some missing. The data show about 22,000 clones, about 79% seen once. The data were taken from a study of long-term antiretroviral therapy in people with HIV. Background on the study: The oldest samples precede the 2015 immediate-ART recommendation by about a decade.

Notes on the study in general: Spans of CDR3 length were tighter for HIV repertoires than for controls. Clones that expanded before ART (that is, prior to treatment) dominated the repertoire at all time points.

The V gene's germline CDR1 is SGHDN and CDR2 FVKESK. V was clipped by 2 bases and J by 1 base, with 9 bases between them. The CDR3 length is 16 residues. The V call is TRBV14, the J call TRBJ2-6, with D unclear. This TCR derives from a man aged 18 to 30 with HIV. Sequences were derived from unsorted PBMCs, sampled 0.1 years before starting antiretroviral therapy. In nucleotides, the CDR3 is TGTGCCAGCAGCCAATATTATGTTTCTGGGGCCAACGTCCTGACTTTC. Its protein is CASSQYYVSGANVLTF.